A single sample gave rise to the 9 T cell receptor beta chains below, sequenced in a study of shared clonotypes between healthy human individuals. Repertoires were generated with immunoSEQ multiplex PCR, while TCRdb's copy carries only in-frame clones and drops some. The sample has about 1.1 million clones, 70% to 80% seen once. Source material: memory CD4+ T cells from PBMCs. As for subset: CD45RA-negative fraction. These receptors originate from a man between 18 and 29 years old in good health. Some clones in this sample may be carry-over from other donors' samples.

V gene TRBV11-2 combines with J gene TRBJ2-7; 7 positions agree with TRBD2. The V gene end was trimmed by 4 bases and the J gene end by 0 bases; junction bases not matched to a gene: 6. This CDR3 region has 15 residues. The germline CDR1 and CDR2 sequences are SGHAT and FQNNGV. CDR3 DNA: TGTGCCAGCAGCTCACTACCTAGCGGCTCCTACGAGCAGTACTTC. Translation gives CASSSLPSGSYEQYF. Combining the CDR3 with reference TRBV11-2 and TRBJ2-7 gives the whole variable domain EAGVAQSPRYKIIEKRQSVAFWCNPISGHATLYWYQQILGQGPKLLIQFQNNGVVDDSQLPKDRFSAERLKGVDSTLKIQPAKLEDSAVYLCASSSLPSGSYEQYFGPGTRLTVT.

This rearrangement joins TRBV7-3 to TRBJ1-1; D unresolved. Looked up from germline, CDR1 is SGHTA and CDR2 is FQGTGA. This CDR3 comprises 17 residues. The V and J ends lost 5 bases and 1 base respectively, with 20 bases between them. For the CDR3, the DNA is TGTGCCAGCAGCGACATTAAACCGGGCCCCGGGAACACTGAAGCTTTCTTT. Encoded protein: CASSDIKPGPGNTEAFF. The whole variable domain, filled in from reference TRBV7-3 and TRBJ1-1, reads GAGVSQTPSNKVTEKGKYVELRCDPISGHTALYWYRQSLGQGPEFLIYFQGTGAADDSGLPNDRFFAVRPEGSVSTLKIQRTERGDSAVYLCASSDIKPGPGNTEAFFGQGTRLTVV.

The chain recombines TRBV4-1 with TRBJ1-3; D not resolved. V was shortened by 6 bases and J by 2 bases, with 11 bases between the two germline ends. This CDR3 has 14 amino acids. CDR1 MGHRA and CDR2 YSYEKL come from the germline V gene. CDR3 coding DNA: TGCGCCAGCAGTGAGGGAGGCACTGGAAACACCATATATTTT. Amino acids: CASSEGGTGNTIYF.

Turning to this clone: In the same sample, other DNA sequences code for this CDR3. The rearrangement links TRBV5-1 to TRBJ2-7; TRBD1 aligns across 9 bases. Germline V gene lookup returns CDR1 SGHRS and CDR2 YFSETQ. V lost 3 bases to trimming and J lost 4 bases; unmatched junction nucleotides: 2. The CDR3 runs 13 residues. The CDR3 is CASSWGTGYEQYF. CDR3 coding DNA: TGCGCCAGCAGCTGGGGGACAGGGTACGAGCAGTACTTC.

The rearrangement joins TRBV5-1 to TRBJ2-3, with no clear D. The CDR3 has 14 amino acids. The germline V and J ends were trimmed by 0 bases and 2 bases, with 7 bases remaining between them. CDR1 SGHRS and CDR2 YFSETQ come from the germline V gene. This CDR3 reads CASSLEQFTDTQYF. The CDR3 DNA is TGCGCCAGCAGCTTGGAACAGTTCACAGATACGCAGTATTTT.

The rearrangement joins TRBV28 to TRBJ2-1; D perhaps matches TRBD2 (5 bases). The V gene's germline CDR1 is MDHEN and CDR2 SYDVKM. Trimming removed 6 bases from V and 6 bases from J, with 18 bases in between. CDR3 length equals 15 residues. The CDR3 DNA follows: TGTGCCAGCAGCCGAAGCACGGCGCGGGTCAATGAGCAGTTCTTC. It translates to CASSRSTARVNEQFF. The whole variable domain, filled in from reference TRBV28 and TRBJ2-1, reads DVKVTQSSRYLVKRTGEKVFLECVQDMDHENMFWYRQDPGLGLRLIYFSYDVKMKEKGDIPEGYSVSREKKERFSLILESASTNQTSMYLCASSRSTARVNEQFFGPGTRLTVL.

This clone was recorded a few times. The chain is built from TRBV28 and TRBJ2-2; D gene ambiguous. Trimming left V 4 bases short and J 7 bases short, with 16 bases between. The CDR3 is 15 amino acids. Looked up from germline, CDR1 is MDHEN and CDR2 is SYDVKM. CDR3 DNA: TGTGCCAGCAGTTCCCGCACCGAGAAAGGCGGGGAGCTGTTTTTT. Its translation is CASSSRTEKGGELFF.

The rearrangement joins TRBV28 to TRBJ1-6; the D is unclear. V was cut by 6 bases and J by 3 bases, with 9 bases left in between. Germline V gene sequence: CDR1 MDHEN, CDR2 SYDVKM. The CDR3 consists of 14 residues. CDR3 in amino acids: CASSPTDYNSPLHF. The DNA of the CDR3 is TGTGCCAGCAGCCCCACGGACTATAATTCACCCCTCCACTTT.

CDR3: CASSPASGGSYNEQFF. As DNA, the CDR3 is TGCGCCAGCAGCCCCGCATCGGGCGGCTCCTACAATGAGCAGTTCTTC. The chain carries TRBV5-1 and TRBJ2-1; D unresolved. The V gene lost 4 bases and the J gene lost 0 bases, with 14 bases spanning the gap. CDR3 length: 16 residues. The germline V gene encodes CDR1 SGHRS and CDR2 YFSETQ.